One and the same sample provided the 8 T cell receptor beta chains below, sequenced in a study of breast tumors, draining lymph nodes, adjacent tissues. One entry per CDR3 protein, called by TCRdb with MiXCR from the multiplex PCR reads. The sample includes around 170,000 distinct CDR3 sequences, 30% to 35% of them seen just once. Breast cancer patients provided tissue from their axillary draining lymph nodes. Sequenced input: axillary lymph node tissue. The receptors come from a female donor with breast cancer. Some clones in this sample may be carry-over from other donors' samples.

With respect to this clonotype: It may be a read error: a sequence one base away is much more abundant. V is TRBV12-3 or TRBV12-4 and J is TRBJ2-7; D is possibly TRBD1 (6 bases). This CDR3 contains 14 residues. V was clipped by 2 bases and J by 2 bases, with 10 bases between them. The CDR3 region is CASSLNQGPYEQYF. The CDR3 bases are TGTGCCAGCAGTTTAAACCAGGGGCCCTACGAGCAGTACTTC.

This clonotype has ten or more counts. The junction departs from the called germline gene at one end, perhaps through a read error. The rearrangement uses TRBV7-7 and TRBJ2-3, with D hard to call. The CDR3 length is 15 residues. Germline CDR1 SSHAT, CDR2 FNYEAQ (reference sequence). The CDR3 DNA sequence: TGTGCTAGCAGCTCCGACGACCGGGGCACAGATACGCAGTATTTT. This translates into CASSSDDRGTDTQYF.

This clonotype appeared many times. CDR3: CASSLGGGTYEQYF. The DNA for the CDR3 is TGTGCCAGCAGCTTAGGGGGGGGGACCTACGAGCAGTACTTC. V and J are TRBV11-2 and TRBJ2-7, with 7 bases matching TRBD2. CDR3 length equals 14 residues. Germline lookup yields CDR1 SGHAT and CDR2 FQNNGV. Trimming took 1 base from V and 2 from J; bases not matched to a gene: 2.

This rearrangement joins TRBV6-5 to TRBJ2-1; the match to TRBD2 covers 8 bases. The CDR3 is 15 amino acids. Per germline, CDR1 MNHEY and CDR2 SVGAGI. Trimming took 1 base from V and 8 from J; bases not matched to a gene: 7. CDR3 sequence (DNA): TGTGCCAGCAGTTACTGGACTAGCCCCAAGCATGAGCAGTTCTTC. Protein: CASSYWTSPKHEQFF.

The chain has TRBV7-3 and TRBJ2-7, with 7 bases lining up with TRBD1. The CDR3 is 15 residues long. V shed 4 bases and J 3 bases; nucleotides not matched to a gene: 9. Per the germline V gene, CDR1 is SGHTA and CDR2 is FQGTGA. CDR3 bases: TGTGCCAGCAGCTCGGCCGGGACAGAAAACTACGAGCAGTACTTC. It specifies CASSSAGTENYEQYF.

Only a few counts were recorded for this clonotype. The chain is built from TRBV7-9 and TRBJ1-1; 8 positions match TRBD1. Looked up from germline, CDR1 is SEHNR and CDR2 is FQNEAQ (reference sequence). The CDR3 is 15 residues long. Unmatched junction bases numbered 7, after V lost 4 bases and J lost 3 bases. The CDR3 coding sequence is TGTGCCAGCAGCTCCGGACAGGGCGGACACACTGAAGCTTTCTTT. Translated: CASSSGQGGHTEAFF.

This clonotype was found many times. In DNA, the CDR3 is TGTGCCAGCAGTTTAGTGGGATCAGGTCGGTATGAGCAGTTCTTC. Protein product: CASSLVGSGRYEQFF. The chain employs TRBV12-3 or TRBV12-4 and TRBJ2-1; no clear D gene. The CDR3 runs 15 residues. V dropped 1 base and J dropped 8 bases, with 15 bases sitting between them.

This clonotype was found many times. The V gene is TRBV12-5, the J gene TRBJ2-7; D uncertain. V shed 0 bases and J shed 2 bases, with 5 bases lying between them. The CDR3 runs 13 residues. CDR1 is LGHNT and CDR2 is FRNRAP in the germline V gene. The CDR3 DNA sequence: TGTGCTAGTGGTTTGGTACGCCCCTACGAGCAGTACTTC. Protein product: CASGLVRPYEQYF.